This T cell receptor beta chain was recorded in a study of a mutant IDH1 vaccine in newly diagnosed glioma. Time point defined: baseline, week 1 (first vaccination visit). Sample treatment: pre-vaccination baseline after standard-of-care therapy. CDR3 length: 14 amino acids. V was shortened by 0 bases and J by 2 bases, with 8 bases between the two germline ends. CDR1 and CDR2 from the germline V gene are SGHNT and YYREEE (reference sequence). Measured with immunoSEQ multiplex PCR; TCRdb has only the in-frame clones, and not every one. The sample holds under 35,000 clones, over 75% seen once. Sequences were derived from PBMCs, sampled from a glioma patient treated with radiotherapy, temozolomide or both. The receptor was derived from a man aged 30 to 39 with glioma. The chain employs TRBV5-4 and TRBJ1-2; D uncertain. CDR3 protein: CASSLDYGNYGYTF. The CDR3 DNA sequence: TGTGCCAGCAGCTTGGATTACGGGAACTATGGCTACACCTTC. The variable domain in full, with the rest retrieved from reference TRBV5-4 and TRBJ1-2, is ETGVTQSPTHLIKTRGQQVTLRCSSQSGHNTVSWYQQALGQGPQFIFQYYREEENGRGNFPPRFSGLQFPNYSSELNVNALELDDSALYLCASSLDYGNYGYTFGSGTRLTVV.